The next 11 T cell receptor beta chains were all read from a single sample in a study of cytomegalovirus exposure and HLA in healthy donors. PCR amplification relied on 60 Vbeta primers (plus 13 Jbeta primers). Profiling relied on immunoSEQ multiplex PCR, and the TCRdb table lists in-frame clones only, not all of them. The sample holds about 150,000 clones. Sequenced: PBMCs. The receptors stem from a woman in her forties or fifties in good health and CMV-seronegative.

The chain links TRBV20-1 to TRBJ2-5; no clear D gene. V lost 1 base, J lost 5 bases, and 5 bases lay in between. The germline V gene has CDR1 DFQATT and CDR2 SNEGSKA (reference sequence). CDR3 length: 11 residues. The CDR3 loop reads CSARVEETQYF. The CDR3 bases are TGCAGTGCTAGAGTCGAGGAGACCCAGTACTTC.

V and J are TRBV7-8 and TRBJ2-1; D possibly corresponds to TRBD2 (7 bases). Germline loops: CDR1 SGHVS, CDR2 FQNEAQ. CDR3 length equals 16 residues. The ends were cut back, 4 bases at V and 0 bases at J, with 13 bases in the middle. The DNA for the CDR3 is TGTGCCAGCAGCTCGCGGGGGCCTAGCTCCTACAATGAGCAGTTCTTC. This sequence encodes CASSSRGPSSYNEQFF. The full variable domain, completed using reference TRBV7-8 and TRBJ2-1, is GAGVSQSPRYKVAKRGQDVALRCDPISGHVSLFWYQQALGQGPEFLTYFQNEAQLDKSGLPSDRFFAERPEGSVSTLKIQRTQQEDSAVYLCASSSRGPSSYNEQFFGPGTRLTVL.

The rearrangement joins TRBV7-9 to TRBJ2-1; a weak D match, TRBD2 (5 bases). Germline-derived CDR1 and CDR2 are SEHNR and FQNEAQ (reference sequence). This CDR3 region has 13 residues. V dropped 2 bases and J dropped 9 bases, with 11 bases sitting between them. This CDR3 is CASSLSPEVEQFF. DNA for the CDR3: TGTGCCAGCAGCTTATCACCGGAGGTTGAGCAGTTCTTC. The whole variable domain, filled in from reference TRBV7-9 and TRBJ2-1, reads DTGVSQNPRHKITKRGQNVTFRCDPISEHNRLYWYRQTLGQGPEFLTYFQNEAQLEKSRLLSDRFSAERPKGSFSTLEIQRTEQGDSAMYLCASSLSPEVEQFFGPGTRLTVL.

The V and J genes are TRBV2 and TRBJ2-1; 13 nucleotides match TRBD2. The CDR3 has 15 amino acids. The germline V gene has CDR1 SNHLY and CDR2 FYNNEI. V lost 7 bases and J lost 9; bases outside the gene matches: 9. The chain's CDR3 is CASTPTSGGAGEQFF. CDR3 nucleotides: TGTGCCAGCACCCCAACTAGCGGGGGGGCGGGTGAGCAGTTCTTC.

V gene TRBV11-2 combines with J gene TRBJ2-1, with 14 nucleotides matching TRBD2. The CDR3 totals 18 residues. The germline V gene has CDR1 SGHAT and CDR2 FQNNGV. The J segment lost 0 bases and the V segment lost 5 bases, leaving 6 bases of the junction unmatched. The CDR3 loop reads CASSRTSGGRDSYNEQFF. The DNA for the CDR3 is TGTGCCAGCAGCCGGACTAGCGGGGGGCGGGACTCCTACAATGAGCAGTTCTTC. Full variable domain (remainder filled in from reference TRBV11-2 and TRBJ2-1): EAGVAQSPRYKIIEKRQSVAFWCNPISGHATLYWYQQILGQGPKLLIQFQNNGVVDDSQLPKDRFSAERLKGVDSTLKIQPAKLEDSAVYLCASSRTSGGRDSYNEQFFGPGTRLTVL.

The chain carries TRBV7-9 and TRBJ1-5; D uncertain. The ends were cut back, 1 base at V and 11 bases at J, with 21 bases in the middle. Germline V gives CDR1 SEHNR, CDR2 FQNEAQ (reference sequence). CDR3 length equals 16 residues. This chain's CDR3 is CASSLGGGPDGRTQHF. As DNA, the CDR3 is TGTGCCAGCAGCTTAGGGGGTGGCCCCGACGGGAGGACCCAGCATTTT.

As DNA, the CDR3 is TGTGCCAGCAGCCCGTGGACAGGGCAAGAGACCCAGTACTTC. This codes for CASSPWTGQETQYF. The rearrangement uses TRBV5-6 and TRBJ2-5; 8 bases match TRBD1. The CDR3 has 14 residues. In germline, CDR1 is SGHDT, CDR2 YYEEEE. Trimming removed 4 bases from V and 2 bases from J; junction bases left unmatched: 4.

V and J are TRBV15 and TRBJ1-1; perhaps TRBD1 as D (6 bases). The CDR3 spans 12 residues. CDR1 is LNHNV, CDR2 YYDKDF, per germline (reference sequence). V was pared by 8 bases and J by 6 bases, with 13 bases between. This chain's CDR3 is CATPGGGPEAFF. The CDR3 coding sequence is TGTGCCACCCCCGGGGGGGGGCCTGAAGCTTTCTTT.

The V call is TRBV18, the J call TRBJ1-2, with TRBD1 matching over 10 bases. The length of the CDR3 is 16 residues. CDR1 KGHSH and CDR2 LQKENI come from the germline V gene. V lost 1 base, J lost 4 bases, and 6 bases stayed unmatched. This CDR3 is CASSPQRQGAAYGYTF. The CDR3 coding sequence is TGTGCCAGCTCACCACAGCGACAGGGGGCCGCCTATGGCTACACCTTC.

The chain uses TRBV4-2 and TRBJ2-7; TRBD2 matches 13 bases. The V segment lost 0 bases and the J segment 4 bases; nucleotides outside the gene matches: 3. The CDR3 is 16 residues long. CDR1 is LGHNA, CDR2 YNFKEQ, per germline. CDR3 nucleotide sequence: TGTGCCAGCAGCCAAGAGCCGGGACTAGCGGGGTACGAGCAGTACTTC. It codes for CASSQEPGLAGYEQYF.

V and J are TRBV28 and TRBJ2-7; a weak D match, TRBD2 (5 bases). The V and J ends lost 3 bases and 2 bases respectively, with 8 bases between them. CDR1 MDHEN and CDR2 SYDVKM come from the germline V gene. CDR3 size: 13 residues. The CDR3 sequence is CASSFGNAYEQYF. CDR3 nucleotide sequence: TGTGCCAGCAGTTTCGGGAATGCCTACGAGCAGTACTTC.